This is a list of T cell receptor beta chains from one sample in a study of CXCR3-negative and CXCR3-positive naive CD8 T cells. TCRdb derives one entry per CDR3 protein from the 5' RACE reads, leaving out DNA. This sample contains over 100,000 distinct CDR3 sequences. Sample: naive CXCR3- CD8+ T cells from blood. The source is a human donor in good health. Some clones in this sample may be carry-over from other donors' samples. The CDR3 runs from the conserved cysteine through the conserved F or W.

V gene	J gene	CDR3 protein
TRBV28	TRBJ1-4	CASTPNFRLQGEKLFF
TRBV10-3	TRBJ2-5	CAISIAGGETQYF
TRBV6-5	TRBJ1-1	CASRWGEVNTEAFF
TRBV5-6	TRBJ1-1	CASRIQGWTEAFF
TRBV12-3/TRBV12-4	TRBJ2-5	CASSLSNRGVGAETQYF
TRBV3-1	TRBJ1-2	CASSQNYGQASGYGYTF
TRBV7-8	TRBJ2-7	CASSTGLREAHEQYF
TRBV7-9	TRBJ2-1	CASSPPIRRSYNEQFF
TRBV7-8	TRBJ1-1	CASNQGFANTEAFF
TRBV11-2	TRBJ2-1	CASSLGGADNEQFF
TRBV20-1	TRBJ2-1	CSAGATGTSLVGEQFF
TRBV10-3	TRBJ2-7	CAISEARTGLYF
TRBV7-9	TRBJ1-4	CASSTTGGDEKLFF
TRBV7-2	TRBJ2-1	CASSLDGTSYGNEQFF
TRBV15	TRBJ1-4	CATSLRVSDNEKLFF
TRBV28	TRBJ2-7	CASSLLLAVTYEQYF
TRBV15	TRBJ1-1	CATSRVRTMNTEAFF
TRBV6-5	TRBJ2-1	CASSSLGQGAWEQFF
TRBV28	TRBJ2-1	CASSLQAVSYNEQFF
TRBV7-9	TRBJ2-7	CASSHPSAGPASYEQYF
TRBV19	TRBJ2-1	CASSVGLAGDSYNEQFF
TRBV4-3	TRBJ1-2	CASSQGTGTNYGYTF
TRBV14	TRBJ2-3	CASSNLAGGGDTQYF
TRBV5-1	TRBJ2-4	CASSLLPGGMDIQYF
TRBV11-1	TRBJ2-7	CASSFGGLSYEQYF
TRBV29-1	TRBJ2-5	CSLGGGETQYF
TRBV6-5	TRBJ2-7	CASSYSLSGVLYEQYF
TRBV4-1	TRBJ2-1	CASSQDGPNNEQFF
TRBV3-1	TRBJ2-1	CASSPQLGTSGGNEQFF
TRBV12-3/TRBV12-4	TRBJ2-1	CASSIAGLYNEQFF
TRBV6-5	TRBJ2-7	CASRYGSYYEQYF
TRBV5-1	TRBJ2-5	CASSLWDARTQETQYF
TRBV7-8	TRBJ2-1	CASSLDRGNEQFF
TRBV28	TRBJ1-1	CASSLTDTMNTEAFF
TRBV4-1	TRBJ1-1	CASSQDLGGYTEAFF
TRBV29-1	TRBJ1-3	CSVEDPTGPGNTIYF
TRBV4-1	TRBJ2-3	CASSLPNTDTQLTDTQYF
TRBV12-3/TRBV12-4	TRBJ2-7	CASMESFGVHEQYF
TRBV29-1	TRBJ2-7	CSVESARSNNHEQYF
TRBV4-1	TRBJ2-4	CASSHPTLAKNIQYF
TRBV4-1	TRBJ1-1	CASSQRGQPATEAFF
TRBV12-3/TRBV12-4	TRBJ2-3	CASSHANRDRRDTQYF
TRBV4-3	TRBJ2-7	CASSQDAGTADYEQYF
TRBV9	TRBJ2-5	CASSSKAGPNQETQYF
TRBV12-3/TRBV12-4	TRBJ1-2	CASTLGGNGYTF
TRBV5-6	TRBJ2-3	CASSPKGLTDTQYF